This T cell receptor beta chain stems from a study of control samples from healthy donors and cancer patients. The ends were cut back, 4 bases at V and 0 bases at J, with 10 bases in the middle. Germline V gives CDR1 KGHSH, CDR2 LQKENI. The CDR3 contains 15 residues. The data were produced by immunoSEQ multiplex PCR, yet TCRdb's version contains in-frame clones alone and is incomplete. Altogether roughly 55,000 clones are present, roughly 90% being singletons, with the ten largest covering approximately 3.8%. The sequence was obtained from a man between 50 and 59 years old in good health. The chain has TRBV18 and TRBJ1-3; tentative D call: TRBD1 (6 bases). The sequenced material came from blood. CDR3 nucleotides: TGTGCCAGCTCACTAGGACAGAGCTCTGGAAACACCATATATTTT. This gives the protein CASSLGQSSGNTIYF.